This TCR beta chain was captured in a study of identical twins' blood T cells. The study, taken as a whole, reports: Even for out-of-frame TCRbeta, twins reportedly shared V gene usage much more than unrelated donors. Twins shared more top CDR3 clonotypes than unrelated donors did.

Each TCR cDNA library carried sample-specific barcodes on both ends. A single record per CDR3 protein comes from TCRdb applying MiXCR to the 5' RACE reads. The top ten clones hold 6.1% of a sample with 350,000 to 400,000 distinct CDR3 sequences, over 25% of them seen once. Likely shared infections and vaccines: all three twin pairs were reared together. This CDR3 has 12 amino acids. Looked up from germline, CDR1 is SGHTA and CDR2 is FQGNSA. Germline trimming cut 8 bases from V and 6 bases from J; bases unmatched to any gene: 4. Worth noting for this clonotype: Its matching antigen is unknown.

What was sequenced was PBMCs. V gene TRBV7-2 combines with J gene TRBJ2-1; 7 nucleotides align to TRBD2. The sequence derives from a woman aged 18-50 years in good health. CDR3 sequence: CASAGRINEQFF. CDR3 bases: TGTGCCAGCGCCGGGAGGATCAATGAGCAGTTCTTC.